This note documents a single T cell receptor beta chain sequence. Its target is unknown. All gene names here are mouse names. The sequence runs out 4 residues before the end of the CDR3; the remainder is reconstructed from the germline J gene. CDR1 is SNHLY and CDR2 is FYNGKV in the germline V gene (reference sequence). The CDR3 runs to 12 residues. These data are taken from a study of CD8+ T cells in alopecia areata. Overall study context: Donors of skin were C3H/HeJ mice aged roughly 6-13 months with spontaneous alopecia, and recipients were 7-10-week-old female C3H/HeJ mice. General study findings and limits: Sequence data from scalp samples additionally include resident alphabeta T cells of normal skin. Among patients, TCR sharing was less clear than in mice, a difference possibly due in part to HLA diversity in the patient population. Relative to normal scalp, lesional scalp, especially alopecia totalis/universalis, showed higher clonality.

RNA extraction and reverse transcription yielded cDNA as sequencing template. TCRdb's table, derived via immunoSEQ multiplex PCR, lists solely in-frame clones and lacks some. The table lists under 2,000 clones, with no singletons. The clonotype was recovered from a C3H/HeJ mouse with alopecia areata. Mouse MHC haplotype: H2-k. The V and J genes are TRBV3 and TRBJ1-1, with D possibly being TRBD1 (6 bases). Sequencing was performed on lesional skin. CDR3 residues: CASSGRGPEVFF. The CDR3 bases that were read are TGTGCCAGCAGCGGCAGGGGCCCA.